The subject of this entry is one T cell receptor beta chain. This specimen belongs to a study of blood T cell repertoires in COVID-19. Study at large: There were acute and convalescent COVID-19 samples, and they came from the United States, Italy and Spain. PBMCs, B-cell-depleted T cells, or T cells were the source of the cDNA or gDNA that made up the material.

Germline lookup yields CDR1 SQVTM and CDR2 ANQGSEA. The CDR3 extends over 13 amino acids. The ends were cut back, 6 bases at V and 11 bases at J, with 22 bases in the middle. In the study's own analysis: Reference gene primer amplification yielded estimated nucleated cell counts. TCRdb's table, derived via immunoSEQ multiplex PCR, lists solely in-frame clones and lacks some. V, J and clone size reflect that table, while D and trimming were determined from the DNA. This repertoire shows more than 300,000 clones, around 91% found once; its top ten account for 3% to 4%. The chain joins TRBV29-1 to TRBJ1-1, with a tentative D call TRBD1 (6 bases). The source is a woman aged 18 to 35 who had recovered from COVID-19. The specimen was peripheral blood. For the CDR3, the DNA is TGCAGCGTAGAGGACAGCCGCAATCTGGGCGCTTTCTTT. This gives the protein CSVEDSRNLGAFF.